The source of this TCR beta chain is a study of blood T cell repertoires in COVID-19. The ends were cut back, 3 bases at V and 4 bases at J, with 11 bases in the middle. There are 14 residues in the CDR3. Germline V gives CDR1 SGHTA, CDR2 FQGNSA. Original analysis: Amplifying reference gene primers gave estimates of nucleated cell counts. The assay was immunoSEQ multiplex PCR, and TCRdb's table has in-frame clones only and misses some. V, J and clone size were drawn from that table, and D and trimming were deduced from the DNA. Among roughly 50,000 clones listed, approximately 90% were seen once. Input material: peripheral blood. The TCR comes from a man aged 80 or over with acute or convalescent COVID-19. The rearrangement uses TRBV7-2 and TRBJ2-3; a weak D match, TRBD2 (5 bases). The CDR3 protein is CASSFEGWSDTQYF. The CDR3 DNA follows: TGTGCCAGCAGCTTTGAGGGCTGGTCAGATACGCAGTATTTT.